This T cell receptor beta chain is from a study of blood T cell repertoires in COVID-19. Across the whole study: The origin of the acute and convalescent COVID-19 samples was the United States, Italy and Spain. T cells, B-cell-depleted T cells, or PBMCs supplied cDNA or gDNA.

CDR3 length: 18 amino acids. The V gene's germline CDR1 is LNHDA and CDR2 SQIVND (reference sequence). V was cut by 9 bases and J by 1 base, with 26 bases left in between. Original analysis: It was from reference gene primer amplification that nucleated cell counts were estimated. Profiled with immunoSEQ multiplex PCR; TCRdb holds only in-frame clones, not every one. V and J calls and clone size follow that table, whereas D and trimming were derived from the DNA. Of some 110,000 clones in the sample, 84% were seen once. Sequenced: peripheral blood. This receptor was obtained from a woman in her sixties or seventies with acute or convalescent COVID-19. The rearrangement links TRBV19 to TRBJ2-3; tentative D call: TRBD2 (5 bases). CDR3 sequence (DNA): TGTGCCAGCTCCCCACTTAGAAAGGGAGAGGGAGGCACAGATACGCAGTATTTT. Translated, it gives CASSPLRKGEGGTDTQYF.